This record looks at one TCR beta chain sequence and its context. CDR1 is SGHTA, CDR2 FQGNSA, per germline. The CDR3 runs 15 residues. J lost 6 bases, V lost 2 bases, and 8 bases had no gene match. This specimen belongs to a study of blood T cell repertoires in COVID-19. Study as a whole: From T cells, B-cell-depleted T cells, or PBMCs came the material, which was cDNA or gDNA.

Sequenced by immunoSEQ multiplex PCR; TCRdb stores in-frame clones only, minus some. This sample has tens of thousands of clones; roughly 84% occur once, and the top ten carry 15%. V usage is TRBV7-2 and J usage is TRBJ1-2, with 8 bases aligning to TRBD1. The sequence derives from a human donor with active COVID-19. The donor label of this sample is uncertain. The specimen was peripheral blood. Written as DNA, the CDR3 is TGTGCCAGCAGCTTAATTACGTCAGGGGGCGATGGCTACACCTTC. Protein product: CASSLITSGGDGYTF.